By its share, the clone carrying this T cell receptor (beta chain) is medium-sized. Its matching antigen is unknown. Germline V CDR1 and CDR2: DFQATT, SNEGSKA (reference sequence). The CDR3 is 15 amino acids. V lost 0 bases and J lost 6, with 18 bases in between. Unique molecular identifiers featured in how the TCRbeta library was prepared. TCRdb itself ran the PCR reads through MiXCR, one entry per CDR3 protein. The table has 4,000 to 6,000 distinct CDR3 sequences, about 7% seen once. This specimen belongs to a study of T-cell reconstitution after alpha-beta-depleted transplantation in children. Findings and caveats of the study: Newly generated T cells supplied most T-cell counts and diversity one year post-transplant. Some patients showed high day-60 TCRbeta diversity, which derived from surviving recipient T cells and thymic progenitors. Expanded graft clones, several hundred of them, were reportedly the source of alpha-beta T cells about two months after transplant.

This material consisted of PBMCs, mostly from graft donor cells, taken 60 days after TCRalphabeta/CD19-depleted stem cell transplant. This receptor was obtained from a boy under two years old who had a stem cell transplant for SCID, so the T cells may come from the graft donor. The chain uses TRBV20-1 and TRBJ2-7, with D perhaps matching TRBD2 (5 bases). The CDR3 bases are TGCAGTGCTAGAGATTTCCGGGGTCTAGAATCCGAGCAGTACTTC. It specifies CSARDFRGLESEQYF.